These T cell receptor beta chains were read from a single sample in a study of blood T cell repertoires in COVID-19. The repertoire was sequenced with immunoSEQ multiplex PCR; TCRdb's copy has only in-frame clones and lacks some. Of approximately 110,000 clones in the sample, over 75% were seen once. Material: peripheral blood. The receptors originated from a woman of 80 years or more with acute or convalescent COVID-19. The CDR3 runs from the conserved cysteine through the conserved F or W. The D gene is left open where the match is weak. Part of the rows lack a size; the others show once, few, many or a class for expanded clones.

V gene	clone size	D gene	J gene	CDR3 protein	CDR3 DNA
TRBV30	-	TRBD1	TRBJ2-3	CAWSVGQGVTDTQYF	TGTGCCTGGAGTGTAGGACAGGGGGTAACAGATACGCAGTATTTT
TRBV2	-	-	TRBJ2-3	CASRRGSNTDTQYF	TGTGCCAGTCGTCGGGGGTCTAACACAGATACGCAGTATTTT
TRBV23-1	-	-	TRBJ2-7	CASSPRSIDSYEQYF	TGCGCCAGCAGTCCCCGGTCGATCGACTCCTACGAGCAGTACTTC
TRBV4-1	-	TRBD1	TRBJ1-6	CASSQLRDREEPLHF	TGCGCCAGCAGCCAACTCCGGGACAGGGAGGAACCCCTCCACTTT
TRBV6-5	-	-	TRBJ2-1	CASSGTAGFF	TGTGCCAGCAGCGGGACAGCGGGGTTCTTC
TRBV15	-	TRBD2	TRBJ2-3	CATSRDRRGGALDTQYF	TGTGCCACCAGCAGAGATAGGCGCGGGGGGGCCCTAGATACGCAGTATTTT
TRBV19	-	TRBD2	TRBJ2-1	CASSTLAGAYNEQFF	TGTGCCAGTAGTACCCTAGCGGGGGCGTACAATGAGCAGTTCTTC
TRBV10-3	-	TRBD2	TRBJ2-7	CAISEFFRERGLLGSYEQYF	TGTGCCATCAGTGAGTTTTTCAGGGAGCGGGGACTCTTAGGCTCCTACGAGCAGTACTTC
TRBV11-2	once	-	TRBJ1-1	CASSLDPTGNEAFF	TGTGCCAGCAGCTTAGATCCTACAGGGAATGAAGCTTTCTTT
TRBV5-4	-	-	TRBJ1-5	CASSRDSRQPQHF	TGTGCCAGCAGTCGGGACTCCAGGCAGCCCCAGCATTTT
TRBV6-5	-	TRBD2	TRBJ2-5	CASSLIAGVETQYF	TGTGCCAGCAGTCTTATAGCGGGGGTCGAGACCCAGTACTTC
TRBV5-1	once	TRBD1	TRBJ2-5	CASSLEGQSQETQYF	TGCGCCAGCAGCTTGGAGGGACAGAGCCAAGAGACCCAGTACTTC
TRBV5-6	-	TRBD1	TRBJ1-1	CASSLTGLGDTEAFF	TGTGCCAGCAGCCTGACAGGGCTGGGGGACACTGAAGCTTTCTTT
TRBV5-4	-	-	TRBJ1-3	CASSSPGGASSGNTIYF	TGTGCCAGCAGCAGCCCGGGGGGGGCCTCCTCTGGAAACACCATATATTTT
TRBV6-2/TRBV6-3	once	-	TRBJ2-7	CASSPDLLFYEQYF	TGTGCCAGCAGCCCCGACTTGCTTTTTTACGAGCAGTACTTC
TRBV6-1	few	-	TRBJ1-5	CASSDGYDNQPQHF	TGTGCCAGCAGTGACGGGTATGACAATCAGCCCCAGCATTTT
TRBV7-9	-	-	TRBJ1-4	CASSSGRVITNEKLFF	TGTGCCAGCAGTTCGGGCAGGGTTATAACTAATGAAAAACTGTTTTTT
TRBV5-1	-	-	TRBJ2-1	CASSLGEWRDNEQFF	TGCGCCAGCAGCTTGGGGGAATGGAGGGACAATGAGCAGTTCTTC
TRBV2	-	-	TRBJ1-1	CASSESRGGAFF	TGTGCCAGCAGTGAATCGAGGGGAGGGGCTTTCTTT